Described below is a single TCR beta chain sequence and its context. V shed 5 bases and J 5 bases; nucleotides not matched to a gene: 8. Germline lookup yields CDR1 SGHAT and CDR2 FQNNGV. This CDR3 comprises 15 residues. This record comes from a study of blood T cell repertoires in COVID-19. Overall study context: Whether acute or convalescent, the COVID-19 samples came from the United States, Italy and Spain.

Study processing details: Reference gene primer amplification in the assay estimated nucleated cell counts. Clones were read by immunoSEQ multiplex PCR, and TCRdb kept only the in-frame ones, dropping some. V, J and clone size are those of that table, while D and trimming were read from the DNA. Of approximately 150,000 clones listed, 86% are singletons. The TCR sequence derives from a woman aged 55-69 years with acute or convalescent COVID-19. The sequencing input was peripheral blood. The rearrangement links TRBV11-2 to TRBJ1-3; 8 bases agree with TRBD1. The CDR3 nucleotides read TGTGCCAGCAGCCACCCTGGACAGGGAAGAAACACCATATATTTT. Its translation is CASSHPGQGRNTIYF.